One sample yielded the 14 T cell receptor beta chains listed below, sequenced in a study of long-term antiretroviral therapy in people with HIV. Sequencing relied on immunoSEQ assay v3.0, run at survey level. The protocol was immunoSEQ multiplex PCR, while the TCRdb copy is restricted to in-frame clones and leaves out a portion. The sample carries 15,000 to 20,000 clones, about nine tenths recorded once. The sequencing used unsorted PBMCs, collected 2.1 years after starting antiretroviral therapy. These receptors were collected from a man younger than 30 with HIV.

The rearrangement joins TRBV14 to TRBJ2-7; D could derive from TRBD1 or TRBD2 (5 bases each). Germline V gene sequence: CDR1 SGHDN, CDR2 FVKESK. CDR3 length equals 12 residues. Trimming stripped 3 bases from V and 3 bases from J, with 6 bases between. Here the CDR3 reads CASSQGDYEQYF. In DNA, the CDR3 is TGTGCCAGCAGCCAGGGGGACTACGAGCAGTACTTC. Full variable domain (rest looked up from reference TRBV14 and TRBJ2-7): EAGVTQFPSHSVIEKGQTVTLRCDPISGHDNLYWYRRVMGKEIKFLLHFVKESKQDESGMPNNRFLAERTGGTYSTLKVQPAELEDSGVYFCASSQGDYEQYFGPGTRLTVT.

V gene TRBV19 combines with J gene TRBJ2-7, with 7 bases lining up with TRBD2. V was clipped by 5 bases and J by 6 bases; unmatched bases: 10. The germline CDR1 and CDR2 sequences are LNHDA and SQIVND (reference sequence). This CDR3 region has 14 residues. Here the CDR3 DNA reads TGTGCCAGTAGTGCCTTGGGAGGGTCGGCCGAGCAGTACTTC. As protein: CASSALGGSAEQYF.

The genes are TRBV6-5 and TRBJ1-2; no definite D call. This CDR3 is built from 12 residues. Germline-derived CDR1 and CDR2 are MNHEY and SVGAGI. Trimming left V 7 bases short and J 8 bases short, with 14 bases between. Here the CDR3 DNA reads TGTGCCAGCATCGGGCCGCGACTAGGCTACACCTTC. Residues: CASIGPRLGYTF.

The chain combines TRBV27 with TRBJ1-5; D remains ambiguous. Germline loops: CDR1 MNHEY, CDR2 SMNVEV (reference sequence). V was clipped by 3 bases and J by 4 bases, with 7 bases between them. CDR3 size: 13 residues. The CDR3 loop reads CASSLRENQPQHF. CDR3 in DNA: TGTGCCAGCAGTTTGCGGGAGAATCAGCCCCAGCATTTT.

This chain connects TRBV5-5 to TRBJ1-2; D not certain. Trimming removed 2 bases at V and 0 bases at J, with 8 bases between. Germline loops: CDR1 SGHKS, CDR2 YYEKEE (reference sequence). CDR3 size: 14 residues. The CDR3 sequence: CASSLVRTNYGYTF. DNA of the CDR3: TGTGCCAGCAGCTTAGTCCGAACTAACTATGGCTACACCTTC.

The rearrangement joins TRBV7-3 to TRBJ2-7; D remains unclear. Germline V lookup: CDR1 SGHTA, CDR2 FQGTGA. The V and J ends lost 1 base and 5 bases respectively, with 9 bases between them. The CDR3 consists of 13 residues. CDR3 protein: CASSLKPDHEQYF. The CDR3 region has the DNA TGTGCCAGCAGCTTAAAACCCGACCACGAGCAGTACTTC.

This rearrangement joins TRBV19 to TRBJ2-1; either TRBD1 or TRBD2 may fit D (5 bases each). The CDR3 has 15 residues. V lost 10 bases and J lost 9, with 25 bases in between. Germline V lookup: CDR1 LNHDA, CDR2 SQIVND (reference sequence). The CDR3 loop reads CATSRMRGPWGEQFF. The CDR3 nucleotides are TGTGCCACATCCCGAATGAGGGGTCCTTGGGGTGAGCAGTTCTTC.

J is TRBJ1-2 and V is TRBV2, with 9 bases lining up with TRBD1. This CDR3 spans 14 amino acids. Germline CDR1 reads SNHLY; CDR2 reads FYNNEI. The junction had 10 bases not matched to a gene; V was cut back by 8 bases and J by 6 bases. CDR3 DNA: TGTGCCAGCTGCCTCCTAGGGGACAGGGATGGCTACACCTTC. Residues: CASCLLGDRDGYTF.

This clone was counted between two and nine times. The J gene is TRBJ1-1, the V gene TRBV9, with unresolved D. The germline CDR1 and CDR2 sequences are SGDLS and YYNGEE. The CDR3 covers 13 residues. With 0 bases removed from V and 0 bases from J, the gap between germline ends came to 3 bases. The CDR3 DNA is TGTGCCAGCAGCGTAGACCTGAACACTGAAGCTTTCTTT. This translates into CASSVDLNTEAFF. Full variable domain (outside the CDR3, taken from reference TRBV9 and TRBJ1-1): DSGVTQTPKHLITATGQRVTLRCSPRSGDLSVYWYQQSLDQGLQFLIQYYNGEERAKGNILERFSAQQFPDLHSELNLSSLELGDSALYFCASSVDLNTEAFFGQGTRLTVV.

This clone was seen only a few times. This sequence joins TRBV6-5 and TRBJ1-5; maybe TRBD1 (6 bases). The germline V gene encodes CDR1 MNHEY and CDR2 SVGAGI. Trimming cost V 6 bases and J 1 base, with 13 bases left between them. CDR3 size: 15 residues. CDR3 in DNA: TGTGCCAGCAGAAGTACACAGGGAAGCAATCAGCCCCAGCATTTT. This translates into CASRSTQGSNQPQHF.

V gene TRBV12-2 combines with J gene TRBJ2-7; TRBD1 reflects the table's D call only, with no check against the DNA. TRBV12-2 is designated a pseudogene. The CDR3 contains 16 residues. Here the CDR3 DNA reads TGTGCAAGTCGCTTAGGGGCGCAGGGTAGATCCTACGAGCAGTACTTC. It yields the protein CASRLGAQGRSYEQYF.

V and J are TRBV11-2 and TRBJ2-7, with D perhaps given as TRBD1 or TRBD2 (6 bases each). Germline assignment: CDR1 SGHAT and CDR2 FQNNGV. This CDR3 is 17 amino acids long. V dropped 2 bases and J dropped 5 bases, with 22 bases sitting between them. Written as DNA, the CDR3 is TGTGCCAGCAGCTTAAGGGGGAGGACTCTGCTGAGGGACGAGCAGTACTTC. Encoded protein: CASSLRGRTLLRDEQYF.

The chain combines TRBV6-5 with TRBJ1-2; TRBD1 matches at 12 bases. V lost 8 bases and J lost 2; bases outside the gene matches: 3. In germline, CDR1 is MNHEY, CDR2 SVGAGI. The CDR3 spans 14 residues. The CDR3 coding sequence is TGTGCCAGCGGTGGGACAGGGGGCAACTATGGCTACACCTTC. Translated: CASGGTGGNYGYTF.

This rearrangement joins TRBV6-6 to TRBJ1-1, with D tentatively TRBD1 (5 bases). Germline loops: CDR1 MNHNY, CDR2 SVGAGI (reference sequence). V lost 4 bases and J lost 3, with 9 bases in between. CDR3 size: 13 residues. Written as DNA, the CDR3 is TGTGCCAGCAGTTTGGGGACGGACACTGAAGCTTTCTTT. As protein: CASSLGTDTEAFF.